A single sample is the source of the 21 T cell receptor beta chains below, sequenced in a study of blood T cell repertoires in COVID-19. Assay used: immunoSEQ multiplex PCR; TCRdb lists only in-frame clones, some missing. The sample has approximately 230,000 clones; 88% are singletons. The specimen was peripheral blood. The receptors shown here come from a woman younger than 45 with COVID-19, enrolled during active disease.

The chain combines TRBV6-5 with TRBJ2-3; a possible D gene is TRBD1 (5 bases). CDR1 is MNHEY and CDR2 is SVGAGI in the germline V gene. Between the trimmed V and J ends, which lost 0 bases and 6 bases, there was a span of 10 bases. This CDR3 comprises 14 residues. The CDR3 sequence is CASSYSVGADTQYF. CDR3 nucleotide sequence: TGTGCCAGCAGTTACTCGGTAGGGGCCGATACGCAGTATTTT.

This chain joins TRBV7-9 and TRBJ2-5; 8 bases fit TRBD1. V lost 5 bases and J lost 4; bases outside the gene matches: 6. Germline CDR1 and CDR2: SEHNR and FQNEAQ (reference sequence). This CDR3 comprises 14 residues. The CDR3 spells CASSTRDRRETQYF. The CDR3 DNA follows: TGTGCCAGCAGCACCCGGGACAGGAGAGAGACCCAGTACTTC. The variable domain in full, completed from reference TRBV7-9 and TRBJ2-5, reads DTGVSQNPRHKITKRGQNVTFRCDPISEHNRLYWYRQTLGQGPEFLTYFQNEAQLEKSRLLSDRFSAERPKGSFSTLEIQRTEQGDSAMYLCASSTRDRRETQYFGPGTRLLVL.

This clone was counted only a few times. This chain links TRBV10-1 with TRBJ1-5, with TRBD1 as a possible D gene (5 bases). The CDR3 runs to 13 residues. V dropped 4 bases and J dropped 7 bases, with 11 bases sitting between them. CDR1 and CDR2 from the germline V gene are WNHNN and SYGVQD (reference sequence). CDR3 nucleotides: TGCGCCAGCAGTGCCGGGTCAGGGCAGCCCCAGCATTTT. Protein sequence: CASSAGSGQPQHF.

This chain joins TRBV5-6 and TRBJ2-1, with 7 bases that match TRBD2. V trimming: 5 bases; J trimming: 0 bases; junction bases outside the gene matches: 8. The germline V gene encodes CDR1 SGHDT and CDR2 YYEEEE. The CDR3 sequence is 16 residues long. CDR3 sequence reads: CASSAGRDYSYNEQFF. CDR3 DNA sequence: TGTGCCAGCAGTGCGGGGAGGGACTACTCCTACAATGAGCAGTTCTTC.

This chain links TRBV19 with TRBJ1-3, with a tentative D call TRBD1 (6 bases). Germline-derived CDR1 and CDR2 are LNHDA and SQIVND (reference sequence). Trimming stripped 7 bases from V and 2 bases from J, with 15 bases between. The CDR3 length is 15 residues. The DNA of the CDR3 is TGTGCCAGTACCGGGACGCCAGGGGCTGGAAACACCATATATTTT. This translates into CASTGTPGAGNTIYF.

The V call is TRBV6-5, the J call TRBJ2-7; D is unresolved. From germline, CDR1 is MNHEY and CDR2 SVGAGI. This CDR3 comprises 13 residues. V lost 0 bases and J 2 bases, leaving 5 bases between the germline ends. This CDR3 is CASSYSPAYEQYF. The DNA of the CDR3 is TGTGCCAGCAGTTACTCGCCAGCCTACGAGCAGTACTTC.

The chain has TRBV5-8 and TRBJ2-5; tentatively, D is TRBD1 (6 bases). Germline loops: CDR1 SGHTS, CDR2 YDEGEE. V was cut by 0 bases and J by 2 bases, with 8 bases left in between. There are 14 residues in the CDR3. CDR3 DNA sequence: TGTGCCAGCAGCTTGGGGCAGGGGCAAGAGACCCAGTACTTC. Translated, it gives CASSLGQGQETQYF.

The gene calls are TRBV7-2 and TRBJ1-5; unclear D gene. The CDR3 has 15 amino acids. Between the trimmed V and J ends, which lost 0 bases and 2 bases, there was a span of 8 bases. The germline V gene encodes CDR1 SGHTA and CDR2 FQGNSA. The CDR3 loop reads CASSLARGGNQPQHF. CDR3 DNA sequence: TGTGCCAGCAGCTTAGCCCGCGGAGGCAATCAGCCCCAGCATTTT.

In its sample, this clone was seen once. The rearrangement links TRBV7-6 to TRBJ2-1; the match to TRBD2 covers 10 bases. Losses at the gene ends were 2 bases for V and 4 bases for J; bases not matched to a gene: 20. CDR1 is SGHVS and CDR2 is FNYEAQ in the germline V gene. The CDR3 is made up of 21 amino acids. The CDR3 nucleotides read TGTGCCAGCAGCTTATGGGGGTTTGTAGCGGGAGGAGGAGACCTGTACAATGAGCAGTTCTTC. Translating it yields CASSLWGFVAGGGDLYNEQFF.

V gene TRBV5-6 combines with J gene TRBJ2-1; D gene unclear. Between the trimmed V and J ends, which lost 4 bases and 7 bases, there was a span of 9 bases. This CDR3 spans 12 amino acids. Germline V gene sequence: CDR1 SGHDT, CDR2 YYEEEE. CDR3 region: CASSTTWNEQFF. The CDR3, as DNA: TGTGCCAGCAGCACGACTTGGAATGAGCAGTTCTTC. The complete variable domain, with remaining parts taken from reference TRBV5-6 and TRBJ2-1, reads DAGVTQSPTHLIKTRGQQVTLRCSPKSGHDTVSWYQQALGQGPQFIFQYYEEEERQRGNFPDRFSGHQFPNYSSELNVNALLLGDSALYLCASSTTWNEQFFGPGTRLTVL.

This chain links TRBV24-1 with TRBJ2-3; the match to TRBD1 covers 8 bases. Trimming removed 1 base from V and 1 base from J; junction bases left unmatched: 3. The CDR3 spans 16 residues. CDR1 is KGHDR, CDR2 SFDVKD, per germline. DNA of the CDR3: TGTGCCACCAGTGATTTATCGACAGGGGGCACAGATACGCAGTATTTT. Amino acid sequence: CATSDLSTGGTDTQYF.

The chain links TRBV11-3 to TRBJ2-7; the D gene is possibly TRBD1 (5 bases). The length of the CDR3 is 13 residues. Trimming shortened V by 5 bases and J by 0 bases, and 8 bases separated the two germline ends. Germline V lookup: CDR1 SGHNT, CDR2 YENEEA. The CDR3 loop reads CASSPGISYEQYF. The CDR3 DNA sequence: TGTGCCAGCAGCCCAGGGATCTCCTACGAGCAGTACTTC. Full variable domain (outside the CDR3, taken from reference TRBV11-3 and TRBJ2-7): EAGVVQSPRYKIIEKKQPVAFWCNPISGHNTLYWYLQNLGQGPELLIRYENEEAVDDSQLPKDRFSAERLKGVDSTLKIQPAELGDSAVYLCASSPGISYEQYFGPGTRLTVT.

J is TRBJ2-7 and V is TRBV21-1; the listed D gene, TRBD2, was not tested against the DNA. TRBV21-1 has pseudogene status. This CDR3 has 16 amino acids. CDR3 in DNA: TGTGCCAGCAGCAAAATAGGAGTAGCGGGTGTCTACGAGCAGTACGTC. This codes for CASSKIGVAGVYEQYV.

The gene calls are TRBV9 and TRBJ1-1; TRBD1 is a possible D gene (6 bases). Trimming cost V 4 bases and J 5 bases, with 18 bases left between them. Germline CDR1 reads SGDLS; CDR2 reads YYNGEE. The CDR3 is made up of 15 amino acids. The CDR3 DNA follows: TGTGCCAGCAGCCCCCGGACAGCTCCTGGGACTGAAGCTTTCTTT. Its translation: CASSPRTAPGTEAFF.

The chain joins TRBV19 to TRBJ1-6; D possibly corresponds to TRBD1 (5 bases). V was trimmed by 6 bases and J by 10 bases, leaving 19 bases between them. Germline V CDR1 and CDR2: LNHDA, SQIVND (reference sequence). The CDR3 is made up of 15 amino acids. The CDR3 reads CASRDTGERISPLHF. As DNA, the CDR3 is TGTGCCAGTAGGGATACGGGGGAGAGGATCTCACCCCTCCACTTT.

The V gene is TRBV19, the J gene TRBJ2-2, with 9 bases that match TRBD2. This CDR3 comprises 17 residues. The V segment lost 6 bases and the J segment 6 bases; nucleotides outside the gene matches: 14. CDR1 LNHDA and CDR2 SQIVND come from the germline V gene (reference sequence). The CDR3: CASSVLASGIRSGELFF. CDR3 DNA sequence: TGTGCCAGTAGCGTCCTGGCTAGCGGGATTCGGTCCGGGGAGCTGTTTTTT.

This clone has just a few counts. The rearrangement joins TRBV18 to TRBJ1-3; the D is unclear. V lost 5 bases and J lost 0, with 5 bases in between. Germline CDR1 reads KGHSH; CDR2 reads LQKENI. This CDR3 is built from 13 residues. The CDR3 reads CASSGSSGNTIYF. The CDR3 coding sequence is TGTGCCAGCTCAGGTAGCTCTGGAAACACCATATATTTT. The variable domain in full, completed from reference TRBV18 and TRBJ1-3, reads NAGVMQNPRHLVRRRGQEARLRCSPMKGHSHVYWYRQLPEEGLKFMVYLQKENIIDESGMPKERFSAEFPKEGPSILRIQQVVRGDSAAYFCASSGSSGNTIYFGEGSWLTVV.

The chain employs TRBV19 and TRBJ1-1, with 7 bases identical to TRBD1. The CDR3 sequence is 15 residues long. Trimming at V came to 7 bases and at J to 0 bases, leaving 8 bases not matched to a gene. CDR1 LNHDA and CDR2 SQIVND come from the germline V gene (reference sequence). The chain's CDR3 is CASTPGQLMNTEAFF. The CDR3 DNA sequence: TGTGCCAGTACCCCGGGACAGCTCATGAACACTGAAGCTTTCTTT.

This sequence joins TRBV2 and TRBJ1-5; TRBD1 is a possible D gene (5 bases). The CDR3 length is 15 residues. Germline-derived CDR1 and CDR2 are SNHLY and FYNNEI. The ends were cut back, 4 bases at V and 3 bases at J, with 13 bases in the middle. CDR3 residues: CASSAHPTDNQPQHF. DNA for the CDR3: TGTGCCAGCAGTGCCCACCCGACAGACAATCAGCCCCAGCATTTT.

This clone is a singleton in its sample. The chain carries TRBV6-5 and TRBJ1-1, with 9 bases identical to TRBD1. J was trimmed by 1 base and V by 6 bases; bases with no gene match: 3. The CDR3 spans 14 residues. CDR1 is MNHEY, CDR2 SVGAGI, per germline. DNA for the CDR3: TGTGCCAGCAGGCGGGACAGGGCGAACACTGAAGCTTTCTTT. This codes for CASRRDRANTEAFF.

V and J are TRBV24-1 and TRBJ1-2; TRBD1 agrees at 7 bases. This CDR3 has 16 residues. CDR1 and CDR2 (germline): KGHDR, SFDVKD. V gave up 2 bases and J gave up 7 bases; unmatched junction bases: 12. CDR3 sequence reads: CATSDSYGTERGGYTF. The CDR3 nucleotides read TGTGCCACCAGTGATTCCTACGGGACAGAAAGGGGTGGCTACACCTTC.